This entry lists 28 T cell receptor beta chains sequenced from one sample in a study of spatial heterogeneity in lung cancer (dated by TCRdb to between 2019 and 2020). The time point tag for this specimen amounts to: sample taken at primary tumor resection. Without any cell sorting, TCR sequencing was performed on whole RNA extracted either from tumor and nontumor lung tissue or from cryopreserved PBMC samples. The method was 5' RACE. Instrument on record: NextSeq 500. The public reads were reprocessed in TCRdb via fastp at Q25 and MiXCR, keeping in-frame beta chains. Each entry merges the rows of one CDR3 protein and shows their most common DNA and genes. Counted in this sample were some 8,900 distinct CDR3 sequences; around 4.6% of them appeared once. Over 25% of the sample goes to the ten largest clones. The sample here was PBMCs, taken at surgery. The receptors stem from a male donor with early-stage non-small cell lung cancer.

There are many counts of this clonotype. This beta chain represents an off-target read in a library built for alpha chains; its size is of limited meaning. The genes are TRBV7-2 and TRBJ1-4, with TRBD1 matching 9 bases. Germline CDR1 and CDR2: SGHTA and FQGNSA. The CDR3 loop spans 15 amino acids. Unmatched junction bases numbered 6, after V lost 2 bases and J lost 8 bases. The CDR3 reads CASSLSTGGVEKLFF. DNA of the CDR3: TGTGCCAGCAGCTTAAGTACAGGGGGCGTCGAAAAACTGTTTTTT. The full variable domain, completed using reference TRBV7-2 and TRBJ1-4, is GAGVSQSPSNKVTEKGKDVELRCDPISGHTALYWYRQSLGQGLEFLIYFQGNSAPDKSGLPSDRFSAERTGGSVSTLTIQRTQQEDSAVYLCASSLSTGGVEKLFFGSGTQLSVL.

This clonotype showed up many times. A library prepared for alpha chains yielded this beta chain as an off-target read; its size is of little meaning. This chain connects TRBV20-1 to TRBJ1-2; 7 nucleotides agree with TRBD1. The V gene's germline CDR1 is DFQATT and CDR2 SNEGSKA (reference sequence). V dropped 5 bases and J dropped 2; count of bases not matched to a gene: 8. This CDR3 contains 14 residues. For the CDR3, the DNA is TGCAGTGCTCCGGTACCGGGACAGAACTATGGCTACACCTTC. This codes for CSAPVPGQNYGYTF.

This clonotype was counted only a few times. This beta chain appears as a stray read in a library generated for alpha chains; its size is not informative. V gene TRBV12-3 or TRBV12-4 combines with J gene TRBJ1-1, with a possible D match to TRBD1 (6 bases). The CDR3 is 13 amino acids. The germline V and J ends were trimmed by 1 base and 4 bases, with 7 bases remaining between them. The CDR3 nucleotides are TGTGCCAGCAGTTTAGGGGGGCGCACTGAAGCTTTCTTT. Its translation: CASSLGGRTEAFF.

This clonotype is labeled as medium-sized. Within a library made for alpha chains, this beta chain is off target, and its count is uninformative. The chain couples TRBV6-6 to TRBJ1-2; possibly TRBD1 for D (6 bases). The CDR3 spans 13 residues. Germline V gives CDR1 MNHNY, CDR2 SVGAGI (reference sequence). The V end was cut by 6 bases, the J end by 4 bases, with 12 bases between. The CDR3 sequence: CASSRTGIYGYTF. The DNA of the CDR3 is TGTGCCAGCAGCCGTACAGGGATCTATGGCTACACCTTC.

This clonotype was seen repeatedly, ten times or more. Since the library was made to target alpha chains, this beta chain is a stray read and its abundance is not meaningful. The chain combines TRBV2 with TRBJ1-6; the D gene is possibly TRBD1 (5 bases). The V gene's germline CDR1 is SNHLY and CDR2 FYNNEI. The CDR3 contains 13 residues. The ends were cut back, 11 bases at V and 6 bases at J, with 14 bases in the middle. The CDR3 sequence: CASGPETNSPLHF. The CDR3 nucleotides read TGTGCCTCGGGGCCAGAGACTAATTCACCCCTCCACTTT.

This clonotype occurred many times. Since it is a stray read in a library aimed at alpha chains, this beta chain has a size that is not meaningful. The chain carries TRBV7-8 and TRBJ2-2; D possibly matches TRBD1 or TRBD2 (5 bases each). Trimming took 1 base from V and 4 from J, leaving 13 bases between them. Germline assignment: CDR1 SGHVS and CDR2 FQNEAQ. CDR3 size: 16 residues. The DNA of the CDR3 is TGTGCCAGCAGCTTAGGTAGTGGGACGCTCACCGGGGAGCTGTTTTTT. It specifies CASSLGSGTLTGELFF. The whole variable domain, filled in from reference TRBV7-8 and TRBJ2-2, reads GAGVSQSPRYKVAKRGQDVALRCDPISGHVSLFWYQQALGQGPEFLTYFQNEAQLDKSGLPSDRFFAERPEGSVSTLKIQRTQQEDSAVYLCASSLGSGTLTGELFFGEGSRLTVL.

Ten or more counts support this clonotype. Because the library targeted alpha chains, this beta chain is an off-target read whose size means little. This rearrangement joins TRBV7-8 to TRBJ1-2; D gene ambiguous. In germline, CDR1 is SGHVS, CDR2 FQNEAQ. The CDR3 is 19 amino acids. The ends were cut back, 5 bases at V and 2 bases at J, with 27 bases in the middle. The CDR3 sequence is CASSPIVLFGSSGNYGYTF. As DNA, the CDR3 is TGTGCCAGCAGCCCAATTGTGCTTTTCGGGTCTAGTGGGAACTATGGCTACACCTTC.

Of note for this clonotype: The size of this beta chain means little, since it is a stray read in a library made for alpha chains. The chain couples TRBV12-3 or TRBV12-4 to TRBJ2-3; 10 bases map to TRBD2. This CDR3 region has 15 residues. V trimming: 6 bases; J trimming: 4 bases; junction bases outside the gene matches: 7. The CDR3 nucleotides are TGTGCCAGCAGGAGCGGGGGGGCCGTAGCAGATACGCAGTATTTT. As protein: CASRSGGAVADTQYF.

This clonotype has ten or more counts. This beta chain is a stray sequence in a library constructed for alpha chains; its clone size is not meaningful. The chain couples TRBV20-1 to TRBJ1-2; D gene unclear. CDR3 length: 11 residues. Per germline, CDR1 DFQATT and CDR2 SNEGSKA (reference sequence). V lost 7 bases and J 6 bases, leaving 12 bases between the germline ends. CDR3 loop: CSGGQRDGYTF. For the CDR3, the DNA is TGCAGTGGTGGCCAACGGGATGGCTACACCTTC.

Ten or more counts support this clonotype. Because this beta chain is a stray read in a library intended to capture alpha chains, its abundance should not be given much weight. CDR3 in amino acids: CASSLRTSGGQNEQFF. CDR3 coding DNA: TGTGCCAGCAGTTTGAGGACTAGCGGGGGGCAGAATGAGCAGTTCTTC. The V and J genes are TRBV12-3 or TRBV12-4 and TRBJ2-1, with 14 bases that match TRBD2. V lost 3 bases to trimming and J lost 7 bases; unmatched junction nucleotides: 5. The CDR3 sequence is 16 residues long.

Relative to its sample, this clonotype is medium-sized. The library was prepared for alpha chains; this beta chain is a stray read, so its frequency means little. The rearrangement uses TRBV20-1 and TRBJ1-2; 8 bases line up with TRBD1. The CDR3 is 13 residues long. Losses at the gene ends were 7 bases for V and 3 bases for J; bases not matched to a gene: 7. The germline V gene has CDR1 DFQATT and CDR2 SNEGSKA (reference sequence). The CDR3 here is CSVKDREDYGYTF. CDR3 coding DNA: TGCAGTGTTAAGGACAGGGAAGACTATGGCTACACCTTC.

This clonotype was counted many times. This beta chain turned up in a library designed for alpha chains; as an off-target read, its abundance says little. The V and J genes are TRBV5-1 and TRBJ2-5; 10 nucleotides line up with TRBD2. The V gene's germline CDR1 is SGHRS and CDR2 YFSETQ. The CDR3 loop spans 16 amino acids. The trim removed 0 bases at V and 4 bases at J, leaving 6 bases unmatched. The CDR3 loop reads CASSLAGTSVPETQYF. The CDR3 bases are TGCGCCAGCAGCTTGGCCGGGACTAGCGTTCCAGAGACCCAGTACTTC.

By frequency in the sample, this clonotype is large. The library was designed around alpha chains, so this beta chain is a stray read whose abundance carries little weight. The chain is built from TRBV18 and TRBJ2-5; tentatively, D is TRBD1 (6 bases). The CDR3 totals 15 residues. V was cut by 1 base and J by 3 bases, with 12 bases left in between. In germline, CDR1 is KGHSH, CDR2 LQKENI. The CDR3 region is CASSPRLGAEETQYF. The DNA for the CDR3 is TGTGCCAGCTCACCACGTCTGGGGGCAGAAGAGACCCAGTACTTC.

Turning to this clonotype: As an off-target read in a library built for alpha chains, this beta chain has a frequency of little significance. DNA of the CDR3: TGTGCCAGCAGCCCCCGTGGACAGGGCAAAACAGATACGCAGTATTTT. It is translated as CASSPRGQGKTDTQYF. V is TRBV6-2 or TRBV6-3 and J is TRBJ2-3; TRBD1 matches at 8 bases. Germline CDR1 and CDR2: MNHEY and SVGEGT. The V gene end was trimmed by 6 bases and the J gene end by 3 bases; junction bases not matched to a gene: 11. This CDR3 is 16 amino acids long.

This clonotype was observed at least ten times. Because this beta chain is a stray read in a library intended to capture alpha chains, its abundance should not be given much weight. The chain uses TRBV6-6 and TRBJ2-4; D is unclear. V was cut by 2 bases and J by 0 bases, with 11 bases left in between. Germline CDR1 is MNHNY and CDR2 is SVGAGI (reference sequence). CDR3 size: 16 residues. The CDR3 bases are TGTGCCAGCAGTTACGATCGGACGGTAGCCAAAAACATTCAGTACTTC. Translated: CASSYDRTVAKNIQYF.

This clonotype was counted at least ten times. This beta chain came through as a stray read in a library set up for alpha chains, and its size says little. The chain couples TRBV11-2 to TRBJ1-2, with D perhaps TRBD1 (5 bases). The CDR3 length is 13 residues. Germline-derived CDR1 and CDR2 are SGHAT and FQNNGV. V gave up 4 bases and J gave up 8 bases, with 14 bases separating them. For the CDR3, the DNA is TGTGCCAGCAGCTCTTCATCAGGGTACGGCTACACCTTC. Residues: CASSSSSGYGYTF. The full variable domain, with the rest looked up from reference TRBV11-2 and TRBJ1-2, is EAGVAQSPRYKIIEKRQSVAFWCNPISGHATLYWYQQILGQGPKLLIQFQNNGVVDDSQLPKDRFSAERLKGVDSTLKIQPAKLEDSAVYLCASSSSSGYGYTFGSGTRLTVV.

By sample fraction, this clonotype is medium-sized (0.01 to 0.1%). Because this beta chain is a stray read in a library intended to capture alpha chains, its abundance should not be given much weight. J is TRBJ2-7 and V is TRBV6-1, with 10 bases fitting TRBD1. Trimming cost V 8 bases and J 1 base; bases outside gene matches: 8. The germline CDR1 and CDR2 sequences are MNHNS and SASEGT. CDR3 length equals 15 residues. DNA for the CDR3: TGTGCCAGCGGCTCCGGGACAGGGGCGTCCTACGAGCAGTACGTC. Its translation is CASGSGTGASYEQYV.

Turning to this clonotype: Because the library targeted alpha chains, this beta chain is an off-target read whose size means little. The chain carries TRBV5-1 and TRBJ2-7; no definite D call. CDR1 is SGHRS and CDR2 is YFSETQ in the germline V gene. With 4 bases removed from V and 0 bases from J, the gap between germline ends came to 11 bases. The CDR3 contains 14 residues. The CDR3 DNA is TGCGCCAGCAGCATAGGATTCAGCTCCTACGAGCAGTACGTC. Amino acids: CASSIGFSSYEQYV.

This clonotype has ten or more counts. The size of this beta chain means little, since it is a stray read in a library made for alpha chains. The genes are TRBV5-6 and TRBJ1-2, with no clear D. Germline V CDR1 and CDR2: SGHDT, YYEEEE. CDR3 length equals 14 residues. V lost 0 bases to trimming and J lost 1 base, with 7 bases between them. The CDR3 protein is CASSLGTLNYGYTF. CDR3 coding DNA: TGTGCCAGCAGCTTGGGGACCCTTAACTATGGCTACACCTTC.

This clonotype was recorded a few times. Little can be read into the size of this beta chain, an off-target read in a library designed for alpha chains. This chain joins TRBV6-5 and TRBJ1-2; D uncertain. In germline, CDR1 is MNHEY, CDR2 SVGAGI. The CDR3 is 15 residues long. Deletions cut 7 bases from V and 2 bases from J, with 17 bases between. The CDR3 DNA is TGTGCCAGCATTAGCACCCGGACGGTGAACTATGGCTACACCTTC. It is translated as CASISTRTVNYGYTF.

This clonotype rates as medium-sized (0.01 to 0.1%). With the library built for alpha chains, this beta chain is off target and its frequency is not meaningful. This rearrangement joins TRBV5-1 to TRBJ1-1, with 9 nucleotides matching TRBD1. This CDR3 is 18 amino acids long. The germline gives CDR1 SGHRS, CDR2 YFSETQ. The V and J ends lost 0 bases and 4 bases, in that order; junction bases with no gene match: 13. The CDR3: CASSLAQRTGGKGTEAFF. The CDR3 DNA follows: TGCGCCAGCAGCTTGGCCCAGAGAACAGGGGGCAAGGGCACTGAAGCTTTCTTT.

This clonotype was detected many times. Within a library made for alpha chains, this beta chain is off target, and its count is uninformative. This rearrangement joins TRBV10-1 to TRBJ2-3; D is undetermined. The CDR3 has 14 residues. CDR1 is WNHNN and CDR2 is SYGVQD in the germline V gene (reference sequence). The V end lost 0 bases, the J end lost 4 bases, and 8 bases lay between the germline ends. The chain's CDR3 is CASSESSASDTQYF. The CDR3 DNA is TGCGCCAGCAGTGAGTCTTCGGCATCAGATACGCAGTATTTT.

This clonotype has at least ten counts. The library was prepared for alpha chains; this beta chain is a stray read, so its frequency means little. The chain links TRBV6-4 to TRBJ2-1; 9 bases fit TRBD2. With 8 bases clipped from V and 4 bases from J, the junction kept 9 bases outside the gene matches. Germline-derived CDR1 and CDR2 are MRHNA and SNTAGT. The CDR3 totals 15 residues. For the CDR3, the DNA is TGTGCCAGCTCTTCACCGGCGGGGGGGTACAATGAGCAGTTCTTC. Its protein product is CASSSPAGGYNEQFF.

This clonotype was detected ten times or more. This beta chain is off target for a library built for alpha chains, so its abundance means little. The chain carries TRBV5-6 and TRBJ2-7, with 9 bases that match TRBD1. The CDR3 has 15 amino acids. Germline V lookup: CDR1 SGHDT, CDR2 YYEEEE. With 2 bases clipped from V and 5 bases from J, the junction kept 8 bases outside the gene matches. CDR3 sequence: CASSLPGQGPHEQYF. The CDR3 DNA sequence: TGTGCCAGCAGCTTACCGGGACAGGGCCCTCACGAGCAGTACTTC. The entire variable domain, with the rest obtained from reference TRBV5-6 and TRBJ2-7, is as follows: DAGVTQSPTHLIKTRGQQVTLRCSPKSGHDTVSWYQQALGQGPQFIFQYYEEEERQRGNFPDRFSGHQFPNYSSELNVNALLLGDSALYLCASSLPGQGPHEQYFGPGTRLTVT.

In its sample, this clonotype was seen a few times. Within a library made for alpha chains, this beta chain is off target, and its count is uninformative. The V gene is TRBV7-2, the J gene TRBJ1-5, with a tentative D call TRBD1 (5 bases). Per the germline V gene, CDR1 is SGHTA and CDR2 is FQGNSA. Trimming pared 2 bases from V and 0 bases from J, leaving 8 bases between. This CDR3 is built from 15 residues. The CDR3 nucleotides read TGTGCCAGCAGCTTATTCAGGGATAGCAATCAGCCCCAGCATTTT. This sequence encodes CASSLFRDSNQPQHF.

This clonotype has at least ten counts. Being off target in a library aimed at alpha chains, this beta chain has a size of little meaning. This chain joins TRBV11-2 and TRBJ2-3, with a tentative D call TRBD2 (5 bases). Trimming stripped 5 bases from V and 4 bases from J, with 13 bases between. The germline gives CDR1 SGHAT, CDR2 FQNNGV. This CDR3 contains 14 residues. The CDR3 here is CASSPTRLADTQYF. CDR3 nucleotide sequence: TGTGCCAGCAGCCCCACTAGATTAGCAGATACGCAGTATTTT.

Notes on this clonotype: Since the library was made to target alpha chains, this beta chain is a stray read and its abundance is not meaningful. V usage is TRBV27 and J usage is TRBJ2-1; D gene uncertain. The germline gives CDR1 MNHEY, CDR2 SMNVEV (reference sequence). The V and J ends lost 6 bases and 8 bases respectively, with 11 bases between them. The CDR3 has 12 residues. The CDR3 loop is CASSLGGYEQFF. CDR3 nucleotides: TGTGCCAGCAGCCTAGGTGGTTATGAGCAGTTCTTC.

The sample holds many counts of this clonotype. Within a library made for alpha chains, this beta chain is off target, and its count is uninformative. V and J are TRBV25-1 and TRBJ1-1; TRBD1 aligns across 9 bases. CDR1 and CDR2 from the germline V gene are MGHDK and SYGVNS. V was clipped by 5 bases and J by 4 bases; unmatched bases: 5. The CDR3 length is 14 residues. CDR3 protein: CASSPHRGLTEAFF. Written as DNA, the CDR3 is TGTGCCAGCAGTCCACACAGGGGGCTCACTGAAGCTTTCTTT. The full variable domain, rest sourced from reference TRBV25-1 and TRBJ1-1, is EADIYQTPRYLVIGTGKKITLECSQTMGHDKMYWYQQDPGMELHLIHYSYGVNSTEKGDLSSESTVSRIRTEHFPLTLESARPSHTSQYLCASSPHRGLTEAFFGQGTRLTVV.